This T cell receptor (beta chain) was identified during a study of identical twins. CDR1 and CDR2 from the germline V gene are SGDLS and YYNGEE. V was cut by 3 bases and J by 14 bases, with 10 bases left in between. CDR3 length: 10 residues. TCRdb re-called the 5' RACE reads through MiXCR, storing one row per CDR3 protein. Found here are about 250,000 distinct CDR3 sequences, roughly 8% of them singletons; the top ten hold 3% to 3.5%. A further study also used this sample, focusing on yellow fever vaccine responses in identical twins.

The sequence derives from a woman in her late teens or twenties in good health. The sample was CD8+ T cells sorted from blood. The chain joins TRBV9 to TRBJ2-3; D remains unclear. The CDR3 protein is CASSGTRLYF. CDR3 nucleotide sequence: TGTGCCAGCAGCGGGACCCGGCTGTATTTT.